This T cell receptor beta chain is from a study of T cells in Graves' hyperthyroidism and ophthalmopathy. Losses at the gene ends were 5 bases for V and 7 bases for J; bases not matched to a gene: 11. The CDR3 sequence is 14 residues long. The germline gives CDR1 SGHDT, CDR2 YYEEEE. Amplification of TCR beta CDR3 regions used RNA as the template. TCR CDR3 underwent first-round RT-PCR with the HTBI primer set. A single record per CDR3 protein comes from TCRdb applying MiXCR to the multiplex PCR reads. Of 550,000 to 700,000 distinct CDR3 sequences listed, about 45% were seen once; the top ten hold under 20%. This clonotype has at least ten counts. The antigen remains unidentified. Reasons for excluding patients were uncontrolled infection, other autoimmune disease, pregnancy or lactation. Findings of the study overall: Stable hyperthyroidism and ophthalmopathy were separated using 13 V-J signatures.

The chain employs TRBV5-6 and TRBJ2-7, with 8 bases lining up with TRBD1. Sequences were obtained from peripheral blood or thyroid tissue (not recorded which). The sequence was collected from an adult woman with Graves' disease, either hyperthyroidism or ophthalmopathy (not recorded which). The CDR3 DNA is TGTGCCAGCAGTTTGACAGGGGTGGCGGGGGAGCAGTACTTC. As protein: CASSLTGVAGEQYF.